This note documents a single T cell receptor (beta chain) sequence. Its antigen is not known. The V end lost 0 bases, the J end lost 7 bases, and 14 bases lay between the germline ends. The CDR3 is made up of 14 amino acids. Germline CDR1 SGHRS, CDR2 YFSETQ. The data derive from a study of OX40 agonist ivuxolimab in advanced cancers. Study context: Patient treatment consisted of intravenous ivuxolimab administration every 2 weeks at 0.01 to 10 mg/kg. Those enrolled were roughly 80% male, with a mean age of about 66 years and ages from roughly 23 to 80. A diagnosis of hepatocellular carcinoma, melanoma, renal cell or head and neck cancer was present in dose-escalation patients. Study conclusions and caveats: Partial responders receiving 0.1-3.0 mg/kg showed among the lowest clonal expansion.

Produced via immunoSEQ multiplex PCR; TCRdb's table is partial and in-frame only. The sample records tens of thousands of clones, around 83% being singletons. The gene calls are TRBV5-1 and TRBJ2-7, with D tentatively TRBD1 (7 bases). The source of this sequence is an adult with an advanced solid tumor such as melanoma, head and neck, liver or kidney cancer. Sequenced material: CD4+ or CD8+ T cells sorted from blood, taken in a trial of the OX40 agonist ivuxolimab. CDR3 region: CASSLGQGGTEQYF. CDR3 bases: TGCGCCAGCAGCTTGGGACAGGGAGGTACAGAGCAGTACTTC.